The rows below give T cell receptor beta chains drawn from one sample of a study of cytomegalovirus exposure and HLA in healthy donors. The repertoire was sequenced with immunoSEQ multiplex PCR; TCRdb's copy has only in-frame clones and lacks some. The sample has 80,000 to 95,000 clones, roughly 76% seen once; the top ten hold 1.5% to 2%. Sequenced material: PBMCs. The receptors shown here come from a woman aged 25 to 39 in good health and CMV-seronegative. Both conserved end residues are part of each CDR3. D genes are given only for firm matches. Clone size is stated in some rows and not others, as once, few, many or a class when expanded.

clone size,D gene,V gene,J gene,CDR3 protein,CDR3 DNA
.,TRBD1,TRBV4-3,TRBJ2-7,CASSQDGTGSYEQYF,TGCGCCAGCAGCCAAGATGGGACAGGCTCCTACGAGCAGTACTTC
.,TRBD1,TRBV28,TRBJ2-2,CASTRRGQGIVAGELFF,TGTGCCAGCACCAGGCGGGGACAGGGGATTGTGGCCGGGGAGCTGTTTTTT
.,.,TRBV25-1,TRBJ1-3,CASSSPGIGDGNTIYF,TGTGCCAGCAGTTCACCGGGAATAGGAGACGGAAACACCATATATTTT
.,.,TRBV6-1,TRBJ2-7,CASSEWQGGQAYEQYF,TGTGCCAGCAGTGAATGGCAAGGAGGCCAAGCCTACGAGCAGTACTTC
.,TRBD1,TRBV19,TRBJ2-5,CASTPGRQGRGWGNETQYF,TGTGCCAGTACCCCTGGTAGACAGGGGAGAGGATGGGGAAATGAGACCCAGTACTTC
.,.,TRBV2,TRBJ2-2,CASSRVSNTGELFF,TGTGCCAGCAGTCGGGTATCGAACACCGGGGAGCTGTTTTTT
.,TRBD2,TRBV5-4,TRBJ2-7,CASSSPPGGSRDEQYF,TGTGCCAGCAGCTCGCCTCCGGGGGGGAGTCGAGACGAGCAGTACTTC
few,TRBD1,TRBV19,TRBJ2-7,CASSPVGQGVYEQYF,TGTGCCAGTAGCCCCGTAGGGCAGGGGGTCTACGAGCAGTACTTC
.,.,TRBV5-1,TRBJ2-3,CASTSGAGYTDTQYF,TGCGCCAGCACCTCAGGGGCGGGTTACACAGATACGCAGTATTTT
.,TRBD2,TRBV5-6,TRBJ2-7,CASSFRDYPYEQYF,TGTGCCAGCAGCTTCCGGGACTACCCCTACGAGCAGTACTTC
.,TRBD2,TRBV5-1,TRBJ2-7,CASSLWEGPFSYEQYF,TGCGCCAGCAGCTTATGGGAGGGACCCTTCTCCTACGAGCAGTACTTC
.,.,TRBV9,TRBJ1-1,CASNGGAGPEAFF,TGTGCCAGCAATGGGGGGGCCGGGCCTGAAGCTTTCTTT
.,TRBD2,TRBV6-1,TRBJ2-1,CASSEFRGGVVWEQFF,TGTGCCAGCAGTGAATTCCGGGGGGGGGTAGTCTGGGAGCAGTTCTTC
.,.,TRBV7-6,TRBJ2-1,CASSLASIASNNEQFF,TGTGCCAGCAGCTTAGCTTCAATAGCGTCTAACAATGAGCAGTTCTTC
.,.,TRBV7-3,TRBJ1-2,CASSLTPDSPYGYTF,TGTGCCAGCAGCTTAACCCCGGACAGCCCTTATGGCTACACCTTC
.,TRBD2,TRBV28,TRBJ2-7,CASRPLILAGTHEQYF,TGTGCCAGCAGGCCTCTTATCCTAGCGGGAACCCACGAGCAGTACTTC
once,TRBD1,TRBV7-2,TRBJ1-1,CASSLTGGVAEAFF,TGTGCCAGCAGCTTAACAGGGGGCGTAGCTGAAGCTTTCTTT
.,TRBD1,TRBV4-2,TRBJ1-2,CASSQPQGADGYTF,TGTGCCAGCAGCCAGCCTCAGGGGGCCGATGGCTACACCTTC
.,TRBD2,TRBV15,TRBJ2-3,CATSRDTTSFTDTQYF,TGTGCCACCAGCAGAGATACGACTAGCTTCACAGATACGCAGTATTTT
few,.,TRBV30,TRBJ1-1,CAWSVPSGINTEAFF,TGTGCCTGGAGTGTACCCTCAGGGATAAACACTGAAGCTTTCTTT
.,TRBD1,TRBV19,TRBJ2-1,CASSRGQGPYNEQFF,TGTGCCAGTAGCCGGGGACAGGGGCCTTACAATGAGCAGTTCTTC
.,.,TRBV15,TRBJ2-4,CATSRDRLNQNIQYF,TGTGCCACCAGCAGAGATCGACTCAATCAGAACATTCAGTACTTC
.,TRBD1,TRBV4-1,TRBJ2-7,CASSPTGTPYEQYF,TGCGCCAGCAGCCCGACAGGGACCCCCTACGAGCAGTACTTC
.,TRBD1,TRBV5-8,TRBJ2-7,CASIRTGSAYEQYF,TGTGCCAGCATCAGGACAGGGTCCGCCTACGAGCAGTACTTC
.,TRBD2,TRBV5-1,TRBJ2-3,CASQSGRAPDTQYF,TGCGCCAGCCAGAGCGGGAGGGCCCCAGATACGCAGTATTTT
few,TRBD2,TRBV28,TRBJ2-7,CASSFGSGTSYEQYF,TGTGCCAGCAGTTTTGGTAGCGGGACGTCCTACGAGCAGTACTTC
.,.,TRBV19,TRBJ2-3,CASKGVTLGDTQYF,TGTGCCAGTAAAGGGGTAACGCTCGGGGATACGCAGTATTTT
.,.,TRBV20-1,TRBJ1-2,CSASSLYGYTF,TGCAGTGCTAGCAGTCTCTATGGCTACACCTTC
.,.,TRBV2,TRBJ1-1,CASRESRQNTEAFF,TGTGCCAGCAGAGAGAGCAGACAGAACACTGAAGCTTTCTTT
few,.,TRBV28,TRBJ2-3,CASSLGALAADTQYF,TGTGCCAGCAGTTTGGGGGCTCTAGCAGCCGATACGCAGTATTTT
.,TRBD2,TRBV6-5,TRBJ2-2,CASSSGLAGVLGELFF,TGTGCCAGCAGTTCGGGACTAGCGGGAGTGCTCGGGGAGCTGTTTTTT
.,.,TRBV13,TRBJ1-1,CASSLQGSRVFRAFF,TGTGCCAGCAGCCTACAGGGTTCAAGAGTTTTTCGAGCTTTCTTT
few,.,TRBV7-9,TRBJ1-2,CASSSDQGHPGGYTF,TGTGCCAGCAGCTCGGACCAAGGGCACCCGGGGGGCTACACCTTC